The rows below give T cell receptor beta chains drawn from one sample of a study of blood T cell repertoires in COVID-19. Sequenced by immunoSEQ multiplex PCR; TCRdb stores in-frame clones only, minus some. The sample consists of 350,000 to 450,000 clones, 91% of them appearing once. Sample: PBMCs or T cells enriched from blood (not recorded which). The receptors here all came from a woman between 35 and 50 years old who had been exposed to COVID-19. Each CDR3 is given with its conserved first and last residue. Each record gives: D gene, V gene, clone size, J gene, CDR3 DNA, CDR3 protein. The D gene is left open where the match is weak. Some rows have no size entry. The others give once, few or many, or a class for an expanded clone.

TRBD1	TRBV7-2	-	TRBJ1-4	TGTGCCAGCAGATTAACCGGGACAGGGTATGCAACTAATGAAAAACTGTTTTTT	CASRLTGTGYATNEKLFF
TRBD2	TRBV27	once	TRBJ2-3	TGTGCCAGCACCCACCCCAGCGGGGGGAGCTCAGATACGCAGTATTTT	CASTHPSGGSSDTQYF
-	TRBV5-6	-	TRBJ1-5	TGTGCCAGCAGCTTGAAGGACAGAATCAATCAGCCCCAGCATTTT	CASSLKDRINQPQHF
TRBD1	TRBV2	-	TRBJ1-5	TGTGCCAGCAGTAGAGAGACAGGGACGGGTCAGCCCCAGCATTTT	CASSRETGTGQPQHF
TRBD2	TRBV7-2	once	TRBJ2-1	TGTGCCAGCAGCTTATTTGTAACCGGGACTAGCGGGAGGGAAGAGCAGTTCTTC	CASSLFVTGTSGREEQFF
-	TRBV19	-	TRBJ1-1	TGTGCCAGTTATAGGAACACTGAAGCTTTCTTT	CASYRNTEAFF
TRBD1	TRBV18	-	TRBJ1-2	TGTGCCAGCTCACCACTGAGCGGACAGGGGGCCGGGGATGGCTACACCTTC	CASSPLSGQGAGDGYTF
TRBD1	TRBV5-6	-	TRBJ1-3	TGTGCCAGCAGCCTGGGACAGGGGAGAAACACCATATATTTT	CASSLGQGRNTIYF
TRBD1	TRBV9	-	TRBJ1-4	TGTGCCAGCAGCGCCGGGACAGCCGGGGAAAAACTGTTTTTT	CASSAGTAGEKLFF
-	TRBV7-8	-	TRBJ2-7	TGTGCCAGCAGCTTAACCGCGTTTGCCTACGAGCAGTACTTC	CASSLTAFAYEQYF
TRBD1	TRBV4-1	-	TRBJ1-4	TGCGCCAGCAGCCAGGGTACAGGGGATGAAAAACTGTTTTTT	CASSQGTGDEKLFF
-	TRBV2	-	TRBJ1-2	TGTGCCAGCAGAGTTCTCGGGGAGGGTGGCTACACCTTC	CASRVLGEGGYTF
-	TRBV18	once	TRBJ1-4	TGTGCCAGCTCACCAAAGGCAGGGACTAATGAAAAACTGTTTTTT	CASSPKAGTNEKLFF
-	TRBV7-9	-	TRBJ1-1	TGTGCCAGCAGCACTCAGAACACTGAAGCTTTCTTT	CASSTQNTEAFF
-	TRBV27	-	TRBJ1-5	TGTGCCAGCAGTTTTGGCAGGGAGGATCAGCCCCAGCATTTT	CASSFGREDQPQHF
TRBD1	TRBV11-2	-	TRBJ2-5	TGTGCCAGCAGCTTAGTGGGTAGGGGGCAGTATGAGACCCAGTACTTC	CASSLVGRGQYETQYF
-	TRBV7-2	once	TRBJ1-2	TGTGCCAGCAGCTGGGGCGGAGAAGGCGTCGGCTACACCTTC	CASSWGGEGVGYTF
-	TRBV18	-	TRBJ1-2	TGTGCCAGCTCACCAGGGTTCGGGAACTATGGCTACACCTTC	CASSPGFGNYGYTF
TRBD1	TRBV15	-	TRBJ2-7	TGTGCCACCAGCAGAGATCGTGGGACAGGGGCTCGGCAGTACTTC	CATSRDRGTGARQYF
TRBD1	TRBV5-1	-	TRBJ1-6	TGCGCCAGCAGCTCGGACAGGGGTAATAATTCACCCCTCCACTTT	CASSSDRGNNSPLHF
-	TRBV2	-	TRBJ1-2	TGTGCCAGCAGTGAATCGCCGGGCGGGGGGCTTTATGGCTACACCTTC	CASSESPGGGLYGYTF
TRBD1	TRBV15	-	TRBJ1-2	TGTGCCACCAGCAGAGACAGGGGGAATGGCTACACCTTC	CATSRDRGNGYTF
-	TRBV21-1	-	TRBJ1-6	TGTGCCAGCAGCAAAGGCACGGGAAGGGATTCACCCCTCCACTTT	CASSKGTGRDSPLHF
-	TRBV12-3/TRBV12-4	-	TRBJ1-4	TGTGCCACAAGCCGGGACATCAATGAAAAACTGTTTTTT	CATSRDINEKLFF
TRBD2	TRBV4-3	-	TRBJ2-5	TGCGCCAGCAGCCATTCCGGGACTAGCGGGCTAGAGACCCAGTACTTC	CASSHSGTSGLETQYF
-	TRBV3-1/TRBV3-2	-	TRBJ2-7	TGTGCCAGCAGCCAGAGGGCTTCGGTGGGGGAGCAGTACTTC	CASSQRASVGEQYF
-	TRBV12-5	-	TRBJ2-1	TGTGCTAGTGACTCACGTCACACTAACAATGAGCAGTTCTTC	CASDSRHTNNEQFF
TRBD1	TRBV27	once	TRBJ1-2	TGTGCCAGCGCCAAAACGACAGGGATGAACTATGGCTACACCTTC	CASAKTTGMNYGYTF
TRBD2	TRBV5-5	-	TRBJ2-1	TGTGCCAGCAGCCCCCTAGCGGGTTCCTACAATGAGCAGTTCTTC	CASSPLAGSYNEQFF
TRBD2	TRBV7-2	-	TRBJ2-5	TGTGCCAGCAGCTTAGTCGGAGCGGGGGAGACCCAGTACTTC	CASSLVGAGETQYF
TRBD2	TRBV9	-	TRBJ2-2	TGTGCCAGCAGCCCCCGACTAGCGGTGGCTACCGGGGAGCTGTTTTTT	CASSPRLAVATGELFF
-	TRBV3-1/TRBV3-2	-	TRBJ1-5	TGTGCCAGCAGCCAAGATCGAGGGCTTAATCAGCCCCAGCATTTT	CASSQDRGLNQPQHF
-	TRBV7-9	-	TRBJ1-3	TGTGCCAGCAGCTTAGGGATGGGCATAACCGGAAACACCATATATTTT	CASSLGMGITGNTIYF
TRBD1	TRBV5-5	-	TRBJ1-2	TGTGCCAGCAGCCCTCAGCTAGACAGGGAACCTTATGGCTACACCTTC	CASSPQLDREPYGYTF
TRBD2	TRBV11-3	-	TRBJ2-3	TGTGCCAGCAGCCAATCTAGCGGGGGGCCGGATACGCAGTATTTT	CASSQSSGGPDTQYF
TRBD1	TRBV27	-	TRBJ1-6	TGTGCCAGCAGTTTAGACACCGGGACAGCCAATTCACCCCTCCACTTT	CASSLDTGTANSPLHF
TRBD2	TRBV7-9	-	TRBJ2-7	TGTGCCAGCACCCGGACTAGCGGCACCTCCTACGAGCAGTACTTC	CASTRTSGTSYEQYF
TRBD1	TRBV20-1	-	TRBJ2-7	TGCAGTGCTAGTGTGGCGGGACAGGGGGACGAGCAGTACTTC	CSASVAGQGDEQYF
-	TRBV28	-	TRBJ1-1	TGTGCCAGCAGTTCTTTCAGGGATCAAGCTTTCTTT	CASSSFRDQAFF
-	TRBV7-2	-	TRBJ1-6	TGTGCCAGCAGCTTTCGTTTACAGGATTATTCACCCCTCCACTTT	CASSFRLQDYSPLHF
-	TRBV5-4	-	TRBJ1-2	TGTGCCAGCAGCTTTCAAGGGGTAGGAGATGGCTACACCTTC	CASSFQGVGDGYTF
TRBD1	TRBV2	-	TRBJ1-5	TGTGCCAGCAGTCTACAGGGGGCTAGCAATCAGCCCCAGCATTTT	CASSLQGASNQPQHF
TRBD1	TRBV3-1/TRBV3-2	-	TRBJ2-3	TGTGCCAGCAGCCGACAGGGACCTAGCACAGATACGCAGTATTTT	CASSRQGPSTDTQYF
-	TRBV7-8	-	TRBJ1-5	TGTGCCAGCAGCCCCCGGTCCGGGTCCAATCAGCCCCAGCATTTT	CASSPRSGSNQPQHF
-	TRBV5-1	-	TRBJ2-7	TGCGCCAGCAGCTTGGTACCTCAGGGGAGGGGGACCGGAGAGCAGTACTTC	CASSLVPQGRGTGEQYF
-	TRBV20-1	-	TRBJ2-1	TGCAGTGCTAGCGGGTCGGCTGAGCAGTTCTTC	CSASGSAEQFF
-	TRBV19	few	TRBJ1-1	TGTGCCAGTAAGCACGGGAACACTGAAGCTTTCTTT	CASKHGNTEAFF
-	TRBV7-2	once	TRBJ1-6	TGTGCCAGCAGCCGGGACTCCGGTGTAGGGGTGCGTAATTCACCCCTCCACTTT	CASSRDSGVGVRNSPLHF
-	TRBV9	-	TRBJ2-1	TGTGCCAGCAGCGTAGACCTAGGTAGTGAGCAGTTCTTC	CASSVDLGSEQFF
-	TRBV27	-	TRBJ2-6	TGTGCCAGCAGTGTGCAGGGTACTGGGGCCAACGTCCTGACTTTC	CASSVQGTGANVLTF
-	TRBV27	-	TRBJ1-1	TGTGCCAGCAGTTTAAAATGGGGGGGCACTGAAGCTTTCTTT	CASSLKWGGTEAFF